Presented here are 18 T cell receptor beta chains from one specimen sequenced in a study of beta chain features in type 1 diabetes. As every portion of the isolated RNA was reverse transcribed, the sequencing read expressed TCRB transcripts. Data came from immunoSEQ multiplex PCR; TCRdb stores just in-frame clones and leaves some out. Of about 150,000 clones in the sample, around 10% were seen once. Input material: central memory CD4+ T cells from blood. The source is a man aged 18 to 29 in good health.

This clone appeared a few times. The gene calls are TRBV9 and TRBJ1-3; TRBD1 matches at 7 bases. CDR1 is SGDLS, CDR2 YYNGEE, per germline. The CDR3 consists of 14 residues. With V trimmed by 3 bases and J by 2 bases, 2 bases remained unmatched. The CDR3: CASSETGAGNTIYF. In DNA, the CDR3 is TGTGCCAGCAGCGAAACAGGGGCTGGAAACACCATATATTTT.

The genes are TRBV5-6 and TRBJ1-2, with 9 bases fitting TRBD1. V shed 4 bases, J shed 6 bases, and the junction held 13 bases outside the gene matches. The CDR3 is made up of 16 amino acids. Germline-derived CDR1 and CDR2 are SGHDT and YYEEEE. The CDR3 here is CASSPPMGQGTHGYTF. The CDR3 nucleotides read TGTGCCAGCAGCCCGCCTATGGGACAGGGAACGCATGGCTACACCTTC.

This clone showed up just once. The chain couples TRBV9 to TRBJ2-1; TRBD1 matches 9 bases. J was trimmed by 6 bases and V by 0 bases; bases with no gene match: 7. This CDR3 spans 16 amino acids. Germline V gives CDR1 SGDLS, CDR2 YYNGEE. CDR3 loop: CASSVGPTGGFNEQFF. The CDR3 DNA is TGTGCCAGCAGCGTAGGGCCGACAGGGGGTTTCAATGAGCAGTTCTTC.

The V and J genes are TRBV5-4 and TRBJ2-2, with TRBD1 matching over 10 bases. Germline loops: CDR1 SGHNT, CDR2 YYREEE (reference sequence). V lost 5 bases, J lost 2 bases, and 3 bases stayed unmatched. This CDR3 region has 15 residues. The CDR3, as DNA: TGTGCCAGCAGAAGGACAGGGGGAAACACCGGGGAGCTGTTTTTT. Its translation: CASRRTGGNTGELFF.

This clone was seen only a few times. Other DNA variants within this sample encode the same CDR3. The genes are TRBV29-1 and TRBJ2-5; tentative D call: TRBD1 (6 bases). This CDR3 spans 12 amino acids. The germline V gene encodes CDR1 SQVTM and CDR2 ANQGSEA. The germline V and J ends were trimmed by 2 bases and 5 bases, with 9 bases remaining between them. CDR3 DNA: TGCAGCGTTGAACAGGGGCAGGAGACCCAGTACTTC. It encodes CSVEQGQETQYF.

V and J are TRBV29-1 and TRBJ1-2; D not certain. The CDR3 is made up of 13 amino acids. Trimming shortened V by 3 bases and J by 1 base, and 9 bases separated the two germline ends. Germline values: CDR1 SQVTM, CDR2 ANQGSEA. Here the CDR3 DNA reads TGCAGCGTTGACCCTTCCGTTAACTATGGCTACACCTTC. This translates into CSVDPSVNYGYTF. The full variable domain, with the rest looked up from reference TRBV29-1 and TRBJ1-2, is SAVISQKPSRDICQRGTSLTIQCQVDSQVTMMFWYRQQPGQSLTLIATANQGSEATYESGFVIDKFPISRPNLTFSTLTVSNMSPEDSSIYLCSVDPSVNYGYTFGSGTRLTVV.

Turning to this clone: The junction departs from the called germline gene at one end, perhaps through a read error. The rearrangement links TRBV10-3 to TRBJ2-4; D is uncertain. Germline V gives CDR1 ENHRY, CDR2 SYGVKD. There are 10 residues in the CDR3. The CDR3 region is CASSYGIQYF. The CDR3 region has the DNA TGTGCCAGCAGTTATGGCATTCAGTACTTC.

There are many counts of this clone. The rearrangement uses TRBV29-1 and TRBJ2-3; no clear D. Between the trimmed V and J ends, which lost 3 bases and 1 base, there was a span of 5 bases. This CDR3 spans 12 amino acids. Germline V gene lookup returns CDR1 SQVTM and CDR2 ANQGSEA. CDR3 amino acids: CSVEGRTDTQYF. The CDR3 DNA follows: TGCAGCGTTGAGGGCCGCACAGATACGCAGTATTTT.

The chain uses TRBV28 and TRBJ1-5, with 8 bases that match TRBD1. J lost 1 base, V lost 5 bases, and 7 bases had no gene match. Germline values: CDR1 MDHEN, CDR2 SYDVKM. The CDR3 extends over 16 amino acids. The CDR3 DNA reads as TGTGCCAGCAGTCTCCTGACAGGGGCAAGCAATCAGCCCCAGCATTTT. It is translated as CASSLLTGASNQPQHF.

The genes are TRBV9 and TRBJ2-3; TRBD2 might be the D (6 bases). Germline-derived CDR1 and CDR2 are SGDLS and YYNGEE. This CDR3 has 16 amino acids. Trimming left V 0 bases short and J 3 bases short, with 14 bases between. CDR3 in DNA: TGTGCCAGCAGCGTAGTCCCGGGGGTAGGTACAGATACGCAGTATTTT. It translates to CASSVVPGVGTDTQYF.

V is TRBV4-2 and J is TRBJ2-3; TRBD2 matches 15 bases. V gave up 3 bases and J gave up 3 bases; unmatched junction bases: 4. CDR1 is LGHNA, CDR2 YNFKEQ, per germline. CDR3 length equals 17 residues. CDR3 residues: CASSQGLAGGSTDTQYF. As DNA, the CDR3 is TGTGCCAGCAGCCAGGGACTAGCGGGGGGTTCGACAGATACGCAGTATTTT.

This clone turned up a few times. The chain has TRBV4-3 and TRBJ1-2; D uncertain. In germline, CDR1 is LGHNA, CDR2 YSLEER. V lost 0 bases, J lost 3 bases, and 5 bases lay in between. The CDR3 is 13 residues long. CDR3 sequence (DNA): TGCGCCAGCAGCCAAGACAGATACTATGGCTACACCTTC. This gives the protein CASSQDRYYGYTF.

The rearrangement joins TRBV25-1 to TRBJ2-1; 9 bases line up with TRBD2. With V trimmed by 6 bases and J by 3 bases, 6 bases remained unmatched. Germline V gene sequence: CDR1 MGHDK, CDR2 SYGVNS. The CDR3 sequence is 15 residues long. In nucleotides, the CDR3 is TGTGCCAGCAGCTTAGCGGGGGCACGCTACAATGAGCAGTTCTTC. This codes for CASSLAGARYNEQFF.

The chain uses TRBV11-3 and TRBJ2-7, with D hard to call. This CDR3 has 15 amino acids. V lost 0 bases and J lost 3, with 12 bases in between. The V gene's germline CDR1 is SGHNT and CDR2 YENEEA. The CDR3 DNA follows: TGTGCCAGCAGCTTAGACAGCTCCTCGATCTACGAGCAGTACTTC. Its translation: CASSLDSSSIYEQYF.

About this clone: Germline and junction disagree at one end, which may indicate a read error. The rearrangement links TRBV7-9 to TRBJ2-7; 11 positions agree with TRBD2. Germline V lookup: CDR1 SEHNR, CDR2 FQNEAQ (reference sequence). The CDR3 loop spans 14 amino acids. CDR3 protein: CASSVAGGHYEQYF. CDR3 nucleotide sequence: TGTGCCAGCAGCGTAGCGGGAGGGCATTACGAGCAGTACTTC.

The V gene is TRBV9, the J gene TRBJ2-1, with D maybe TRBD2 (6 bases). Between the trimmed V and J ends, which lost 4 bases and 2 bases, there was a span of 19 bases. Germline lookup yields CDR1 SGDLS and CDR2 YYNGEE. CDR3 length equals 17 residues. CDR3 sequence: CASSSRQGEAPYNEQFF. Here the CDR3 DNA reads TGTGCCAGCAGCTCCAGGCAAGGGGAGGCGCCCTACAATGAGCAGTTCTTC. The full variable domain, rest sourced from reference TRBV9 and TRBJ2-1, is DSGVTQTPKHLITATGQRVTLRCSPRSGDLSVYWYQQSLDQGLQFLIQYYNGEERAKGNILERFSAQQFPDLHSELNLSSLELGDSALYFCASSSRQGEAPYNEQFFGPGTRLTVL.

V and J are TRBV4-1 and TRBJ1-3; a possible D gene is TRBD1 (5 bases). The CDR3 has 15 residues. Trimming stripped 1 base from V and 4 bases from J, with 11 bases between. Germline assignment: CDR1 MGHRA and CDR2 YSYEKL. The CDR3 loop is CASSQVGGDGNTIYF. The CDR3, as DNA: TGCGCCAGCAGCCAAGTCGGAGGGGACGGAAACACCATATATTTT.

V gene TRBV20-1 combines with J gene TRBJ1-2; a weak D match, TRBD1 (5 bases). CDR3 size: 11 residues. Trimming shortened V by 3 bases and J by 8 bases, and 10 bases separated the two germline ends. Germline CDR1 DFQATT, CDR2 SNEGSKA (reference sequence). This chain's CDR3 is CSARWGIGYTF. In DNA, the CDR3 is TGCAGTGCTAGGTGGGGGATCGGCTACACCTTC.